Below are 24 T cell receptor beta chains sequenced from a single sample in a study of cytomegalovirus exposure and HLA in healthy donors. Using immunoSEQ multiplex PCR, the repertoire was profiled, and TCRdb retains in-frame clones only, with some absent. Here the sample spans roughly 60,000 clones, 92% being singletons. The sequenced material came from PBMCs. These receptors originate from a woman under 30 in good health and CMV-seronegative.

The chain is built from TRBV18 and TRBJ1-6; D not certain. CDR1 and CDR2 from the germline V gene are KGHSH and LQKENI. The CDR3 runs 17 residues. Trimming took 5 bases from V and 0 from J, leaving 14 bases between them. The CDR3 loop is CASSSESYSSYNSPLHF. CDR3 in DNA: TGTGCCAGCTCATCCGAGTCCTATAGCTCCTATAATTCACCCCTCCACTTT.

V is TRBV28 and J is TRBJ2-7; tentatively, D is TRBD1 (6 bases). This CDR3 region has 14 residues. The germline V gene encodes CDR1 MDHEN and CDR2 SYDVKM. V gave up 7 bases and J gave up 6 bases, with 19 bases separating them. The CDR3 DNA reads as TGTGCCAGCACTTCGAGTAGGGACAACTTCGAGCAGTACTTC. Translated, it gives CASTSSRDNFEQYF. Looking up the rest from reference TRBV28 and TRBJ2-7 gives the full variable domain: DVKVTQSSRYLVKRTGEKVFLECVQDMDHENMFWYRQDPGLGLRLIYFSYDVKMKEKGDIPEGYSVSREKKERFSLILESASTNQTSMYLCASTSSRDNFEQYFGPGTRLTVT.

This chain links TRBV20-1 with TRBJ2-5; possibly TRBD1 for D (6 bases). The CDR3 has 11 residues. Germline CDR1 is DFQATT and CDR2 is SNEGSKA (reference sequence). Trimming removed 6 bases at V and 7 bases at J, with 12 bases between. In DNA, the CDR3 is TGCAGTGCACAGGGCTCTGGGACCCAGTACTTC. Amino acids: CSAQGSGTQYF.

The V and J genes are TRBV11-2 and TRBJ2-2, with D unclear. CDR3 length equals 11 residues. V was shortened by 8 bases and J by 6 bases, with 7 bases between the two germline ends. Germline V lookup: CDR1 SGHAT, CDR2 FQNNGV. The CDR3 nucleotides read TGTGCCAGCTCCTCCTCCGGGGAGCTGTTTTTT. Protein: CASSSSGELFF.

This clone appeared a single time. The V and J genes are TRBV7-9 and TRBJ2-5; D is perhaps TRBD2 (6 bases). Germline CDR1 is SEHNR and CDR2 is FQNEAQ (reference sequence). Trimming took 1 base from V and 5 from J, leaving 11 bases between them. CDR3 length: 14 amino acids. The CDR3 loop reads CASSLGPGRETQYF. CDR3 nucleotides: TGTGCCAGCAGCTTAGGTCCAGGGAGGGAGACCCAGTACTTC. Complete variable domain (other parts from reference TRBV7-9 and TRBJ2-5): DTGVSQNPRHKITKRGQNVTFRCDPISEHNRLYWYRQTLGQGPEFLTYFQNEAQLEKSRLLSDRFSAERPKGSFSTLEIQRTEQGDSAMYLCASSLGPGRETQYFGPGTRLLVL.

This clone was found once. This rearrangement joins TRBV4-1 to TRBJ1-1; TRBD1 matches 8 bases. Germline V gene data show CDR1 as MGHRA and CDR2 as YSYEKL. The CDR3 is 15 amino acids. With V trimmed by 1 base and J by 1 base, 2 bases remained unmatched. The CDR3 region has the DNA TGCGCCAGCAGCCAAGTAACAGGGGGGAACACTGAAGCTTTCTTT. Its translation: CASSQVTGGNTEAFF.

The V and J genes are TRBV4-1 and TRBJ1-5; 8 nucleotides match TRBD1. CDR3 length equals 14 residues. Germline assignment: CDR1 MGHRA and CDR2 YSYEKL. V was pared by 1 base and J by 8 bases, with 4 bases of the junction left unmatched. The CDR3 loop reads CASSQGTGPKPQHF. The CDR3 DNA sequence: TGCGCCAGCAGCCAAGGGACAGGGCCGAAGCCCCAGCATTTT.

The chain employs TRBV23-1 and TRBJ2-7; D is perhaps TRBD2 (6 bases). TRBV23-1 is given ORF status, its function remaining uncertain. CDR3 length: 16 amino acids. The V end lost 6 bases, the J end lost 0 bases, and 18 bases lay between the germline ends. CDR3 region: CASRSGRGGVSYEQYF. In nucleotides, the CDR3 is TGCGCCAGCAGATCTGGGCGGGGAGGCGTCTCCTACGAGCAGTACTTC.

V is TRBV2 and J is TRBJ2-2; TRBD1 matches at 11 bases. CDR3 length: 15 residues. V shed 4 bases, J shed 4 bases, and the junction held 2 bases outside the gene matches. Germline V gene sequence: CDR1 SNHLY, CDR2 FYNNEI. CDR3 sequence: CASSGGQGGTGELFF. CDR3 bases: TGTGCCAGCAGTGGGGGACAGGGGGGCACCGGGGAGCTGTTTTTT.

V and J are TRBV5-1 and TRBJ2-7, with D possibly being TRBD1 (6 bases). The length of the CDR3 is 16 residues. Germline CDR1 reads SGHRS; CDR2 reads YFSETQ. Trimming took 4 bases from V and 2 from J, leaving 19 bases between them. The CDR3 DNA follows: TGCGCCAGCAGCAACCCTGTCGGCAGGGGTGCCTACGAGCAGTACTTC. It codes for CASSNPVGRGAYEQYF.

The V and J genes are TRBV4-1 and TRBJ2-3, with a weak D call TRBD2 (5 bases). V lost 0 bases and J 7 bases, leaving 14 bases between the germline ends. The CDR3 covers 15 residues. The germline V gene has CDR1 MGHRA and CDR2 YSYEKL. CDR3 residues: CASSQETYGGYTQYF. The CDR3 nucleotides are TGCGCCAGCAGCCAAGAAACCTACGGAGGCTATACGCAGTATTTT.

The V gene is TRBV11-2, the J gene TRBJ2-3; 13 bases map to TRBD2. Germline loops: CDR1 SGHAT, CDR2 FQNNGV. The V segment lost 1 base and the J segment 6 bases; nucleotides outside the gene matches: 4. The CDR3 covers 16 residues. The CDR3 nucleotides are TGTGCCAGCAGCTTAGGGGGGACTAGCGGGACTGATACGCAGTATTTT. This encodes CASSLGGTSGTDTQYF.

The chain's CDR3 is CASQRTIEQYF. The CDR3 bases are TGTGCCAGCCAAAGGACTATCGAGCAGTACTTC. This chain connects TRBV2 to TRBJ2-7; perhaps TRBD2 as D (6 bases). The CDR3 has 11 residues. The V and J ends lost 8 bases and 6 bases respectively, with 11 bases between them. Germline CDR1 reads SNHLY; CDR2 reads FYNNEI.

This clone was found a few times. The J gene is TRBJ2-3, the V gene TRBV6-1; D is possibly TRBD1 (6 bases). Germline CDR1 and CDR2: MNHNS and SASEGT. The CDR3 is made up of 14 amino acids. V lost 6 bases and J lost 0, with 10 bases in between. The CDR3 DNA sequence: TGTGCCAGCAGAAGGACAGTTAGCACAGATACGCAGTATTTT. Translated, it gives CASRRTVSTDTQYF.

The chain has TRBV9 and TRBJ1-4; D is unresolved. The germline CDR1 and CDR2 sequences are SGDLS and YYNGEE. This CDR3 region has 15 residues. V dropped 0 bases and J dropped 7 bases, with 13 bases sitting between them. CDR3 bases: TGTGCCAGCAGCGTAGACGGAGGGTTGGCTGAAAAACTGTTTTTT. The encoded protein is CASSVDGGLAEKLFF.

The rearrangement links TRBV5-1 to TRBJ2-3; D uncertain. There are 12 residues in the CDR3. Trimming removed 0 bases from V and 5 bases from J, with 4 bases in between. Germline lookup yields CDR1 SGHRS and CDR2 YFSETQ. The CDR3 DNA reads TGCGCCAGCAGCTTGGCTCGAGATACGCAGTATTTT. Translating gives CASSLARDTQYF.

About this clone: This sample includes further DNA sequences coding for the same CDR3. This rearrangement joins TRBV4-3 to TRBJ2-6; possible D gene TRBD2, 6 bases. The CDR3 has 16 residues. V gave up 0 bases and J gave up 2 bases, with 8 bases separating them. Germline CDR1 reads LGHNA; CDR2 reads YSLEER. As DNA, the CDR3 is TGCGCCAGCAGCCAAGATTCGGGGGCTGGGGCCAACGTCCTGACTTTC. This sequence encodes CASSQDSGAGANVLTF.

The chain has TRBV4-1 and TRBJ1-5; D gene ambiguous. Germline loops: CDR1 MGHRA, CDR2 YSYEKL. The CDR3 sequence is 14 residues long. Trimming removed 1 base from V and 9 bases from J, with 13 bases in between. DNA for the CDR3: TGCGCCAGCAGCCAAGTCCTTAATAGTCGGCCCCAGCATTTT. Protein product: CASSQVLNSRPQHF.

The rearrangement uses TRBV4-1 and TRBJ2-1; 10 nucleotides agree with TRBD1. Germline lookup yields CDR1 MGHRA and CDR2 YSYEKL. The V gene end was trimmed by 3 bases and the J gene end by 6 bases; junction bases not matched to a gene: 2. This CDR3 has 14 residues. The CDR3 nucleotides read TGCGCCAGCAGCCAGGGGACAGGGGTCAATGAGCAGTTCTTC. Amino acid sequence: CASSQGTGVNEQFF.

The V and J genes are TRBV4-1 and TRBJ1-1; 7 nucleotides line up with TRBD1. CDR1 MGHRA and CDR2 YSYEKL come from the germline V gene. This CDR3 is 15 amino acids long. V trimming: 1 base; J trimming: 12 bases; junction bases outside the gene matches: 14. The CDR3 reads CASSQAGQPPMITFF. The CDR3 DNA follows: TGCGCCAGCAGCCAAGCGGGACAGCCACCTATGATAACTTTCTTT.

The rearrangement joins TRBV28 to TRBJ2-3, with 16 bases matching TRBD2. Germline-derived CDR1 and CDR2 are MDHEN and SYDVKM. The CDR3 runs 18 residues. V lost 6 bases to trimming and J lost 3 bases; unmatched junction nucleotides: 9. CDR3 coding DNA: TGTGCCAGCAGAACGGGACTAGCGGGGGGGCATCTGACAGATACGCAGTATTTT. Its translation: CASRTGLAGGHLTDTQYF.

The rearrangement joins TRBV5-1 to TRBJ2-7; TRBD2 aligns across 10 bases. The CDR3 runs 14 residues. Unmatched junction bases numbered 3, after V lost 3 bases and J lost 3 bases. Germline V lookup: CDR1 SGHRS, CDR2 YFSETQ. In DNA form, the CDR3 reads TGCGCCAGCAGCTGGACTAGCGGAGACTACGAGCAGTACTTC. Protein product: CASSWTSGDYEQYF.

The chain combines TRBV6-6 with TRBJ1-1; 9 bases map to TRBD1. V gave up 4 bases and J gave up 5 bases; unmatched junction bases: 5. This CDR3 is built from 14 residues. CDR1 and CDR2 (germline): MNHNY, SVGAGI (reference sequence). This CDR3 reads CASSSLTGGTEAFF. The CDR3 region has the DNA TGTGCCAGCAGTTCACTGACAGGGGGGACTGAAGCTTTCTTT.

This clone was detected a few times. V usage is TRBV2 and J usage is TRBJ1-2; TRBD1 matches 7 bases. Germline loops: CDR1 SNHLY, CDR2 FYNNEI. The CDR3 has 12 residues. The V gene end was trimmed by 10 bases and the J gene end by 4 bases; junction bases not matched to a gene: 6. CDR3 amino acids: CATGTAVYGYTF. CDR3 nucleotides: TGTGCCACCGGGACAGCGGTCTATGGCTACACCTTC.